A single sample gave rise to the 17 T cell receptor beta chains below, sequenced in a study of blood T cell repertoires in COVID-19. TCRdb's table, derived via immunoSEQ multiplex PCR, lists solely in-frame clones and lacks some. The data contain 130,000 to 150,000 clones, 88% of them singletons. The sequenced sample was peripheral blood. The receptors here all came from a man aged 65-85 years with acute or convalescent COVID-19.

The J gene is TRBJ2-1, the V gene TRBV28, with TRBD2 as a possible D gene (6 bases). Germline CDR1 is MDHEN and CDR2 is SYDVKM. The CDR3 has 15 amino acids. Trimming stripped 5 bases from V and 6 bases from J, with 17 bases between. CDR3 amino acids: CASSLSGGDLNEQFF. The CDR3, as DNA: TGTGCCAGCAGTCTCAGCGGAGGGGATCTCAATGAGCAGTTCTTC.

This chain joins TRBV5-1 and TRBJ2-2; the match to TRBD1 covers 11 bases. The CDR3 is made up of 18 amino acids. Trimming removed 4 bases from V and 3 bases from J; junction bases left unmatched: 11. Looked up from germline, CDR1 is SGHRS and CDR2 is YFSETQ. DNA for the CDR3: TGCGCCAGCAGCGGAGGCGCGGACAGGGGGCTGGACACCGGGGAGCTGTTTTTT. Its protein is CASSGGADRGLDTGELFF.

V and J are TRBV12-5 and TRBJ2-1, with TRBD1 matching 8 bases. The CDR3 is 16 residues long. Germline trimming cut 2 bases from V and 6 bases from J; bases unmatched to any gene: 9. Germline CDR1 and CDR2: LGHNT and FRNRAP. CDR3 protein: CASGLPTGTGGNEQFF. DNA for the CDR3: TGTGCTAGTGGTTTGCCTACAGGGACAGGAGGCAATGAGCAGTTCTTC.

CDR3 in DNA: TGTGCCAGCAGCCCCCGGTTGGACACCGGGGAGCTGTTTTTT. It codes for CASSPRLDTGELFF. The genes are TRBV14 and TRBJ2-2; D not certain. CDR3 length: 14 amino acids. The V gene lost 4 bases and the J gene lost 3 bases, with 9 bases spanning the gap. CDR1 and CDR2 from the germline V gene are SGHDN and FVKESK. The complete variable domain, with remaining parts taken from reference TRBV14 and TRBJ2-2, reads EAGVTQFPSHSVIEKGQTVTLRCDPISGHDNLYWYRRVMGKEIKFLLHFVKESKQDESGMPNNRFLAERTGGTYSTLKVQPAELEDSGVYFCASSPRLDTGELFFGEGSRLTVL.

This chain connects TRBV6-6 to TRBJ1-1; 10 bases map to TRBD1. Trimming at V came to 5 bases and at J to 4 bases, leaving 13 bases not matched to a gene. Germline V gene lookup returns CDR1 MNHNY and CDR2 SVGAGI (reference sequence). CDR3 length: 17 residues. This CDR3 reads CASSPGRKGQGTTEAFF. The CDR3 DNA reads as TGTGCCAGCAGTCCCGGTAGAAAGGGACAGGGGACCACTGAAGCTTTCTTT.

This chain joins TRBV28 and TRBJ1-1; tentative D call: TRBD1 (6 bases). This CDR3 is 13 amino acids long. Trimming stripped 3 bases from V and 4 bases from J, with 9 bases between. Germline values: CDR1 MDHEN, CDR2 SYDVKM. CDR3: CASSFPGATEAFF. CDR3 nucleotide sequence: TGTGCCAGCAGTTTCCCAGGGGCCACTGAAGCTTTCTTT.

This chain uses TRBV28 with TRBJ1-4, with a tentative D call TRBD1 (5 bases). Germline lookup yields CDR1 MDHEN and CDR2 SYDVKM. The CDR3 extends over 19 amino acids. V lost 5 bases and J lost 0, with 22 bases in between. CDR3 DNA: TGTGCCAGCAGTAGGAGGGAAGGAGACAGCATCACAACTAATGAAAAACTGTTTTTT. Protein sequence: CASSRREGDSITTNEKLFF.

The V and J genes are TRBV2 and TRBJ1-1; TRBD1 is a possible D gene (6 bases). Germline loops: CDR1 SNHLY, CDR2 FYNNEI. The length of the CDR3 is 14 residues. V was clipped by 7 bases and J by 0 bases, with 12 bases between them. The CDR3 sequence: CASNLQGMNTEAFF. Written as DNA, the CDR3 is TGTGCCAGCAACCTACAGGGCATGAACACTGAAGCTTTCTTT.

The genes are TRBV6-6 and TRBJ2-6; a weak D match, TRBD2 (5 bases). The CDR3 spans 16 residues. V was shortened by 7 bases and J by 4 bases, with 17 bases between the two germline ends. Germline lookup yields CDR1 MNHNY and CDR2 SVGAGI (reference sequence). The CDR3 region has the DNA TGTGCCAGCAAGAGGGCAGTCAGCTCGGGGGCCAACGTCCTGACTTTC. Its translation: CASKRAVSSGANVLTF.

As DNA, the CDR3 is TGCGCCAGCAGCACCCGGGCAGGGGTAACTGGAAACACCATATATTTT. Its translation: CASSTRAGVTGNTIYF. The chain employs TRBV5-1 and TRBJ1-3, with D possibly matching TRBD1 (6 bases). CDR1 is SGHRS, CDR2 YFSETQ, per germline. This CDR3 is built from 16 residues. V gave up 4 bases and J gave up 2 bases, with 16 bases separating them.

This clone was detected only once. The CDR3 region is CASSERGSNTEAFF. CDR3 sequence (DNA): TGTGCCAGCAGTGAACGGGGTTCGAACACTGAAGCTTTCTTT. The chain recombines TRBV2 with TRBJ1-1; D not certain. The CDR3 sequence is 14 residues long. The V and J ends lost 2 bases and 1 base respectively, with 8 bases between them. From germline, CDR1 is SNHLY and CDR2 FYNNEI.

This clone was observed once. This sequence joins TRBV10-3 and TRBJ2-1; 7 nucleotides agree with TRBD2. V trimming: 7 bases; J trimming: 5 bases; junction bases outside the gene matches: 5. The CDR3 contains 13 residues. CDR1 is ENHRY, CDR2 SYGVKD, per germline. The CDR3 nucleotides read TGTGCCATCACGGGGACTAAAGACAATGAGCAGTTCTTC. It yields the protein CAITGTKDNEQFF.

The rearrangement joins TRBV28 to TRBJ2-1; 11 bases fit TRBD2. Germline loops: CDR1 MDHEN, CDR2 SYDVKM. The length of the CDR3 is 16 residues. The J segment lost 5 bases and the V segment lost 5 bases, leaving 8 bases of the junction unmatched. This CDR3 is CASSLVTSGSHNEQFF. The CDR3 DNA is TGTGCCAGCAGTCTCGTCACTAGCGGGAGCCACAATGAGCAGTTCTTC.

The V and J genes are TRBV29-1 and TRBJ2-2, with TRBD1 matching over 9 bases. The CDR3 length is 16 residues. Germline trimming cut 5 bases from V and 0 bases from J; bases unmatched to any gene: 7. Germline values: CDR1 SQVTM, CDR2 ANQGSEA. DNA of the CDR3: TGCAGCGTTCATACAGGGGGCCCAACGAACACCGGGGAGCTGTTTTTT. This gives the protein CSVHTGGPTNTGELFF.

The chain links TRBV7-2 to TRBJ2-5, with D perhaps TRBD2 (6 bases). The CDR3 runs 14 residues. The germline gives CDR1 SGHTA, CDR2 FQGNSA. The ends were cut back, 1 base at V and 7 bases at J, with 13 bases in the middle. CDR3 DNA sequence: TGTGCCAGCAGCTTAGGGGGGGAACTGGGGACCCAGTACTTC. Amino acids: CASSLGGELGTQYF.

This clone appeared a single time. The chain links TRBV6-5 to TRBJ1-3; a possible D gene is TRBD1 (6 bases). Germline CDR1 is MNHEY and CDR2 is SVGAGI. The CDR3 sequence is 14 residues long. Trimming removed 6 bases at V and 9 bases at J, with 18 bases between. The CDR3 sequence is CASSPGVGHGTIYF. In DNA form, the CDR3 reads TGTGCCAGCAGCCCAGGGGTTGGGCACGGCACCATATATTTT.

The CDR3 DNA follows: TGTGCCAGCAGCTTTCAGGGTGGCGCCTACGAGCAGTACTTC. As protein: CASSFQGGAYEQYF. The chain employs TRBV7-9 and TRBJ2-7, with D maybe TRBD1 (5 bases). This CDR3 is built from 14 residues. V was trimmed by 3 bases and J by 2 bases, leaving 11 bases between them. Germline CDR1 reads SEHNR; CDR2 reads FQNEAQ (reference sequence).